These 28 T cell receptor beta chains originate from one sample sequenced in a study of vaccination and CD4 T cells after COVID-19. The treatment: approximately 9-day PBMC culture with coronavirus spike peptide pools or control peptides (ViraFEST assay). Their antigens remain unidentified. The Oncomine TCR Beta short-read assay was applied to DNA of cultured CD4+ T cells. In TCRdb, the PCR reads were re-called with MiXCR into one record per CDR3 protein. The sample includes 3,500 or so distinct CDR3 sequences, under 55% seen only once; the top ten take approximately 17%. The sample taken for sequencing was CD4+ T cells from blood, cultured in vitro. Source of these receptors: a human donor who had recovered from COVID-19.

This clonotype was observed a few times. The chain combines TRBV11-2 with TRBJ2-7; tentatively, D is TRBD2 (6 bases). This CDR3 spans 16 amino acids. Germline V lookup: CDR1 SGHAT, CDR2 FQNNGV. The V gene lost 2 bases and the J gene lost 2 bases, with 16 bases spanning the gap. For the CDR3, the DNA is TGTGCCAGCAGCTTAAACACCGGGACTCAAACCTACGAGCAGTACTTC. Translated, it gives CASSLNTGTQTYEQYF.

The chain has TRBV7-8 and TRBJ1-1; possibly TRBD1 for D (5 bases). CDR3 length equals 15 residues. V was clipped by 8 bases and J by 1 base, with 17 bases between them. CDR1 is SGHVS, CDR2 FQNEAQ, per germline. CDR3 nucleotide sequence: TGTGCCAGCTTTAGCAGGATAGGGGAGAACACTGAAGCTTTCTTT. It codes for CASFSRIGENTEAFF.

The rearrangement uses TRBV12-2 and TRBJ2-4; the table's D gene call, TRBD2, was not cross checked with the DNA. TRBV12-2 is noted as a pseudogene. This CDR3 is built from 14 residues. This CDR3 is CASRNRRVRNIQYF. DNA for the CDR3: TGTGCAAGTCGCAACAGGAGGGTTAGGAACATTCAGTACTTC.

V usage is TRBV30 and J usage is TRBJ1-2, with 7 bases that match TRBD1. The CDR3 is made up of 13 amino acids. The V and J ends lost 7 bases and 2 bases, in that order; junction bases with no gene match: 7. The V gene's germline CDR1 is GTSNPN and CDR2 SVGIG (reference sequence). CDR3 in amino acids: CASSRGANYGYTF. CDR3 nucleotides: TGTGCCTCCTCCAGGGGGGCAAACTATGGCTACACCTTC.

The gene calls are TRBV21-1 and TRBJ1-2. TRBV21-1 is an annotated pseudogene. CDR3 length: 14 residues. The chain's CDR3 is CASSSRKTSGGYTF. In DNA form, the CDR3 reads TGTGCCAGCAGCAGTCGGAAAACTTCTGGTGGCTACACCTTC.

The CDR3: CASSLSGANVLTF. In DNA, the CDR3 is TGTGCCAGCAGCCTCTCTGGGGCCAACGTCCTGACTTTC. The chain has TRBV6-2 or TRBV6-3 and TRBJ2-6; no clear D. CDR1 is MNHEY, CDR2 SVGEGT, per germline. Trimming pared 6 bases from V and 0 bases from J, leaving 3 bases between. This CDR3 contains 13 residues.

This clonotype was seen more than once but under ten times. The CDR3 coding sequence is TGTGCCAGCAGCCAGACCTCGGGGGTATCCTCTGGAAACACCATATATTTT. It encodes CASSQTSGVSSGNTIYF. This rearrangement joins TRBV3-1 to TRBJ1-3; maybe TRBD1 (5 bases). Germline CDR1 is LGHDT and CDR2 is YNNKEL (reference sequence). The V and J ends lost 3 bases and 0 bases respectively, with 15 bases between them. This CDR3 has 17 residues.

This clonotype came up a few times. The chain has TRBV20-1 and TRBJ2-7; tentatively, D is TRBD1 (6 bases). Trimming pared 6 bases from V and 0 bases from J, leaving 12 bases between. The CDR3 is made up of 13 amino acids. The germline V gene encodes CDR1 DFQATT and CDR2 SNEGSKA (reference sequence). CDR3: CSAYRGGSYEQYF. The CDR3 nucleotides are TGCAGTGCCTACCGAGGGGGCTCCTACGAGCAGTACTTC.

The V and J genes are TRBV7-2 and TRBJ1-1, with D hard to call. V was cut by 1 base and J by 6 bases, with 9 bases left in between. This CDR3 has 13 residues. Germline CDR1 is SGHTA and CDR2 is FQGNSA. The CDR3 sequence is CASSLVDPAEAFF. The CDR3, as DNA: TGTGCCAGCAGCTTAGTTGACCCGGCTGAAGCTTTCTTT.

The J gene is TRBJ2-7, the V gene TRBV5-5; perhaps TRBD2 as D (6 bases). Deletions cut 1 base from V and 6 bases from J, with 14 bases between. Germline V gives CDR1 SGHKS, CDR2 YYEKEE (reference sequence). The CDR3 length is 14 residues. The CDR3 sequence is CASSLISQGGEQYF. CDR3 bases: TGTGCCAGCAGCTTGATTTCTCAGGGAGGCGAGCAGTACTTC.

In its sample, this clonotype was seen once. This chain connects TRBV27 to TRBJ2-2; D remains unclear. V dropped 8 bases and J dropped 1 base, with 8 bases sitting between them. The CDR3 runs to 13 residues. Germline V gives CDR1 MNHEY, CDR2 SMNVEV (reference sequence). Here the CDR3 reads CASSPWNTGELFF. DNA for the CDR3: TGTGCCAGCTCCCCGTGGAACACCGGGGAGCTGTTTTTT.

The chain is built from TRBV6-2 or TRBV6-3 and TRBJ1-5, with D possibly matching TRBD1 (5 bases). This CDR3 is built from 14 residues. The germline gives CDR1 MNHEY, CDR2 SVGEGT. Trimming pared 6 bases from V and 10 bases from J, leaving 19 bases between. The CDR3 spells CASRNDGTTYPQHF. In nucleotides, the CDR3 is TGTGCCAGCAGAAATGACGGGACTACTTATCCCCAGCATTTT.

This clonotype was seen only a few times. This sequence joins TRBV6-1 and TRBJ1-1; D uncertain. The CDR3 covers 16 residues. V dropped 1 base and J dropped 5 bases, with 17 bases sitting between them. Germline values: CDR1 MNHNS, CDR2 SASEGT. CDR3 protein: CASSEVSSGLGTEAFF. The CDR3 DNA reads TGTGCCAGCAGTGAAGTGTCCTCGGGATTGGGGACTGAAGCTTTCTTT.

This sequence joins TRBV7-2 and TRBJ1-6; TRBD1 is a possible D gene (5 bases). Germline assignment: CDR1 SGHTA and CDR2 FQGNSA. V gave up 3 bases and J gave up 10 bases, with 13 bases separating them. CDR3 length: 14 amino acids. CDR3 region: CASSLLDPGSPLHF. The CDR3 region has the DNA TGTGCCAGCAGCTTGTTGGACCCAGGGTCACCCCTCCACTTT.

The chain uses TRBV7-2 and TRBJ1-4, with a weak D call TRBD1 (5 bases). Trimming took off 5 bases at V and 5 bases at J, with 12 bases between the two ends. CDR3 length: 14 residues. Germline CDR1 is SGHTA and CDR2 is FQGNSA. CDR3 DNA: TGTGCCAGCAGCCCCCAGGGACTGAATGAAAAACTGTTTTTT. The encoded protein is CASSPQGLNEKLFF.

This chain uses TRBV2 with TRBJ2-5, with D possibly being TRBD1 (7 bases). Germline assignment: CDR1 SNHLY and CDR2 FYNNEI. This CDR3 comprises 15 residues. The V end lost 1 base, the J end lost 4 bases, and 13 bases lay between the germline ends. The CDR3 is CASSEGGQGGETQYF. The CDR3 DNA follows: TGTGCCAGCAGTGAAGGTGGCCAGGGGGGAGAGACCCAGTACTTC.

This clonotype appeared a few times. The V call is TRBV3-1, the J call TRBJ2-5; 12 bases are a match to TRBD1. Unmatched junction bases numbered 7, after V lost 0 bases and J lost 2 bases. Per germline, CDR1 LGHDT and CDR2 YNNKEL (reference sequence). This CDR3 comprises 18 residues. This CDR3 is CASSQEYGTGGRQETQYF. CDR3 sequence (DNA): TGTGCCAGCAGCCAAGAATACGGGACAGGGGGCAGGCAAGAGACCCAGTACTTC.

This clonotype came up a few times. In DNA form, the CDR3 reads TGTGCCAGCAGTTACTCGACTGTAGTTCCTGGGGATGGCTACACCTTC. Amino acids: CASSYSTVVPGDGYTF. This chain joins TRBV6-5 and TRBJ1-2, with D hard to call. This CDR3 is 16 amino acids long. Germline V lookup: CDR1 MNHEY, CDR2 SVGAGI. Deletions cut 0 bases from V and 6 bases from J, with 17 bases between.

The chain combines TRBV5-8 with TRBJ1-5; D unclear. The V and J ends lost 4 bases and 0 bases respectively, with 14 bases between them. This CDR3 spans 16 amino acids. Per germline, CDR1 SGHTS and CDR2 YDEGEE. The CDR3 here is CASSLARGYSNQPQHF. For the CDR3, the DNA is TGTGCCAGCAGCCTCGCCCGGGGATATAGCAATCAGCCCCAGCATTTT.

In its sample, this clonotype was seen a few times. V usage is TRBV6-4 and J usage is TRBJ1-5; D possibly corresponds to TRBD1 (5 bases). V was shortened by 0 bases and J by 0 bases, with 15 bases between the two germline ends. The CDR3 is 18 residues long. Germline lookup yields CDR1 MRHNA and CDR2 SNTAGT. The CDR3 reads CASSDSGERTLSNQPQHF. The CDR3 nucleotides are TGTGCCAGCAGTGACTCAGGGGAGCGAACCCTTAGCAATCAGCCCCAGCATTTT.

This clonotype is labeled as medium-sized. The rearrangement uses TRBV29-1 and TRBJ2-1, with 7 bases fitting TRBD2. V lost 4 bases to trimming and J lost 6 bases; unmatched junction nucleotides: 15. CDR1 and CDR2 from the germline V gene are SQVTM and ANQGSEA. CDR3 length: 16 amino acids. The CDR3 sequence is CSVVMWSREWGNEQFF. CDR3 nucleotide sequence: TGCAGCGTTGTGATGTGGTCGCGGGAGTGGGGCAATGAGCAGTTCTTC.

The CDR3 is CASSVLRDTGELFF. In DNA, the CDR3 is TGTGCCAGCAGCGTCCTCCGGGACACCGGGGAGCTGTTTTTT. The gene calls are TRBV9 and TRBJ2-2; D is undetermined. The CDR3 is 14 amino acids. V was pared by 2 bases and J by 3 bases, with 8 bases between. Germline CDR1 is SGDLS and CDR2 is YYNGEE.

V gene TRBV6-1 combines with J gene TRBJ1-1, with TRBD1 as a possible D gene (6 bases). This CDR3 spans 12 amino acids. The germline V gene has CDR1 MNHNS and CDR2 SASEGT. V was pared by 7 bases and J by 9 bases, with 15 bases between. The CDR3 region has the DNA TGTGCCAGCAACGAGAGGGGGTCCCAAGCTTTCTTT. Its translation is CASNERGSQAFF.

The chain uses TRBV30 and TRBJ1-6, with D possibly being TRBD1 (6 bases). Trimming left V 2 bases short and J 7 bases short, with 24 bases between. Germline V gives CDR1 GTSNPN, CDR2 SVGIG (reference sequence). CDR3 length: 18 residues. CDR3 amino acids: CAWSYSSLGRGRNSPLHF. For the CDR3, the DNA is TGTGCCTGGAGTTACTCATCGCTGGGCAGGGGCAGGAATTCACCCCTCCACTTT.

The chain couples TRBV11-2 to TRBJ2-1; 7 bases map to TRBD1. Trimming took 5 bases from V and 3 from J; bases not matched to a gene: 7. This CDR3 is built from 15 residues. CDR1 is SGHAT and CDR2 is FQNNGV in the germline V gene. The CDR3 loop reads CASSPNRGRYNEQFF. The CDR3 DNA sequence: TGTGCCAGCAGCCCCAACAGGGGACGCTACAATGAGCAGTTCTTC.

This clonotype was detected a few times. The chain combines TRBV28 with TRBJ1-2, with TRBD1 identical over 7 bases. Trimming took 5 bases from V and 1 from J; bases not matched to a gene: 10. The CDR3 runs to 16 residues. The germline CDR1 and CDR2 sequences are MDHEN and SYDVKM. CDR3 coding DNA: TGTGCCAGCAGTCCATTGACAGGGTTTTATAACTATGGCTACACCTTC. Protein sequence: CASSPLTGFYNYGYTF.

The chain employs TRBV5-1 and TRBJ1-1, with D unclear. The CDR3 is 15 residues long. Germline V CDR1 and CDR2: SGHRS, YFSETQ. Deletions cut 2 bases from V and 1 base from J, with 12 bases between. As DNA, the CDR3 is TGCGCCAGCAGCTTAAACGGAGACAAGAACACTGAAGCTTTCTTT. It codes for CASSLNGDKNTEAFF.

V usage is TRBV20-1 and J usage is TRBJ2-5, with a possible D match to TRBD1 (6 bases). V was pared by 6 bases and J by 5 bases, with 19 bases between. CDR1 and CDR2 (germline): DFQATT, SNEGSKA (reference sequence). CDR3 length: 14 amino acids. CDR3 sequence reads: CSANPTGMEETQYF. CDR3 bases: TGCAGTGCCAACCCCACAGGGATGGAGGAGACCCAGTACTTC.